This T cell receptor beta chain was sequenced in a study of T cell repertoires in cytomegalovirus infection. Study observations and caveats: HLA-C-restricted CMV clonotypes gave the most frequent clonotype in two of eight donors. Summed public TCR beta family frequency identified CMV carriers bearing the relevant HLA.

This CDR3 is built from 14 residues. V lost 2 bases, J lost 1 base, and 8 bases lay in between. The germline gives CDR1 KGHSH, CDR2 LQKENI. This clonotype was detected many times. Its matching antigen is unknown. TCRdb called the reads again in MiXCR, with one record for every CDR3 protein. The table includes about 260,000 distinct CDR3 sequences, 8% to 9.5% detected once. This sequence joins TRBV18 and TRBJ2-5, with a tentative D call TRBD1 (5 bases). The sequencing input was PBMCs. The TCR originated in a human donor in good health (CMV status not recorded). Some clones in this sample may be carry-over from other donors' samples. The CDR3 reads CASSPARGQETQYF. CDR3 DNA: TGTGCCAGCTCACCAGCTAGGGGCCAAGAGACCCAGTACTTC.